This TCR beta chain was sequenced for a study of cytomegalovirus exposure and HLA in healthy donors (dated by TCRdb to the late 2010s). Notes on the research overall: In an earlier analysis of under 750 of the donors, around 300 Gb of sequence data and 90 million to 130 million unique TCR beta sequences from about 179 million T cells were reported. An early release covering 550 to 650 HLA-typed donors comprised about 320 gigabases of sequencing data and around 86 million unique TCR sequences. The genetic ancestry cluster associated with self-reported Caucasian donors included 70% to 85% of the roughly 360 genotyped donors. The study was designed to test whether signatures of past pathogen exposure could be identified by cataloging public T cell receptors. The study profiled the T cell repertoires of 550 to 700 subjects by immunosequencing and related them to cytomegalovirus serostatus. In addition to the first cohort of 650 to 800 subjects, a separate validation cohort of approximately 130 different subjects was used. The study combined high-throughput TCR immunosequencing, statistical association of individual TCRs with disease status, and machine learning to predict cytomegalovirus infection status. To study patterns of TCR occurrence, a later analysis re-analyzed previously published TCR beta repertoires from 666 donors and added high-resolution HLA genotyping. Rather than drawing on any new phenotypic data, the later analysis identified candidate immune exposures from TCR beta sequences and the way those sequences occurred across donors. In an earlier analysis of a few hundred of the donors, high-throughput TCR beta sequencing was used to judge whether each TCR beta V gene segment behaved as functional or pseudogenic. Donor age, sex, ethnicity and CMV serostatus were compiled together with the repertoire data. A later genetic analysis took genome-wide SNP genotypes for about 55% of the roughly 670 donors and used that subset as a discovery cohort. All discovery cohort repertoires had been generated using a single sequencing platform. HLA typing included class I and class II loci at four-digit resolution. The number of donors typed differed by locus, with roughly 629-640 for A, B, C, DRB1 and DQB1, around 520 for DQA1, 600 to 610 for DPA1, and around 460 for DPB1. Roughly five DR-DQ haplotypes were treated as single units for association and clustering because of strong linkage in the cohort. Among a few hundred genotyped donors of the cohort, an average of around 240,000 unique TCR beta nucleotide sequences were sequenced per donor, roughly 20% of them non-productive. Here is what the overall study found, with its caveats: Linkage disequilibrium might explain the correlated functional status among segregating V segments, but an unknown experimental factor could not be excluded. In a later genetic analysis, fewer N-insertions in productive TCRs were reported among donors in an Asian-associated ancestry cluster than the 666-donor mean. A cluster of highly shared sequence variants was judged likely to be a technical artifact of the sequencing pipeline. Strong co-occurrence of HLA alleles, especially DR and DQ, made assigning TCR associations to individual alleles difficult. A total of fewer than 200 TCR beta chains were listed by the study as associated with cytomegalovirus. At a false discovery rate of 0.05, a later analysis linked 16,000 or so TCR beta sequences to specific HLA alleles. Compared with equally common non-associated chains, HLA-associated TCR beta chains in a later analysis were more clonally expanded and had lower generation probabilities. It was suggested by the authors that the approach could potentially be generalized to other disease states and immunological phenotypes. Some IMGT-functional V segments, including TRBV6-2 and TRBV6-3, could not be distinguished by the 87-base-pair reads and were therefore excluded. For the cohort, immune exposure information was limited to CMV serostatus. Roughly uniform sequencing depth across donors was assumed in presence/absence analyses, although this assumption may not hold. Three of the identified cytomegalovirus-associated TCR beta chains were confirmed in vitro to be specific for cytomegalovirus antigens. Because HLA typing was unavailable for some donors at each locus, only the typed subset was used in association tests. In an earlier analysis of some 640 of the donors, most TCR beta V segments were observed in productive rearrangements about 87% or about 30% of the time, broadly matching IMGT annotations. Most TCR sequences were seen in very few donors, while some public TCRs were found in many individuals. V-gene and J-gene trimming of TCR beta chains was associated with a missense DCLRE1C variant in a later genetic analysis, and the association was replicated in an independent cohort. This cohort had only TCR beta chains sequenced, and the lack of alpha or paired-chain data limited which features could be detected. In a later analysis, most CMV-associated TCR beta chains were found to appear HLA-restricted, with HLA associations seemingly driven largely by CMV exposure. According to a later analysis, TCR association rates differed among HLA loci, with DRB1 alleles showing the most associated TCRs and HLA-C alleles showing the fewest. A further reported finding was that TCR beta sequences accurately predicted the HLA-A and HLA-B alleles for most subjects in the first cohort. Cytomegalovirus status was reported to be diagnosed by the classifier with high specificity and sensitivity in both the original and validation cohorts. A later analysis reported that several top co-occurrence clusters appeared linked to parvovirus B19, influenza, CMV and Epstein-Barr virus. Because counts were too low, some 17 rarely observed V segments, including chromosome 9 orphons, were left out of the earlier analysis of approximately 580 of the donors.

Including cysteine and phenylalanine, the CDR3 has 14 amino acids. Just the 42-base CDR3 DNA is kept, in frame starting at base 1. For CDR1 and CDR2, the germline V gene lists KGHSH and LQKENI. Unmatched junction bases come to 2, with V trimmed by 3 bases and J by 4 bases. Library construction relied on the immunoSEQ multiplex PCR assay. The multiplex PCR relied on a mix of 60 forward primers for TCR Vbeta segments and 13 reverse primers for TCR Jbeta segments. A multiplex PCR assay on genomic DNA amplified the CDR3 region of rearranged TCR beta genes. On the Illumina HiSeq System, the amplified TCR beta libraries were sequenced as 87-base-pair reads. Per the source publication's procedure: Across the 600 to 700 repertoires, a later analysis counted 78 million or so unique TCR beta chains, roughly 11 million of which were shared by at least two donors. A nearest-neighbor algorithm error-corrected the raw reads and collapsed the reads into unique sequences, merging closely related sequences to remove PCR and sequencing errors. V, D and J gene segments were assigned by aligning CDR3 sequences to IMGT reference sequences. For a sequence to be retained, a match of at least six nucleotides to both a V gene segment and a J gene segment was required. A rearrangement was called productive if the CDR3 had no stop codons and remained in frame with V and J, and every other rearrangement was called non-productive. Following IMGT convention, CDR3 was defined as the stretch from the second conserved V-encoded cysteine to the conserved J-encoded phenylalanine. The earlier analysis of 587 of the donors excluded sequences that lacked an unambiguous match to a single V gene segment. An earlier analysis of fewer than 750 of the donors classified V segments as functional when productive rearrangements were above 56.7% and as segregating when the standard deviation between donors was above 5%. A statistical classification framework was developed to diagnose cytomegalovirus status using the catalog of TCR beta chain sequences. In a later analysis, V and J genes were assigned by comparing TCR nucleotide sequences against IMGT/GENE-DB human TR gene sequences. Using the TCRdist pipeline, a later analysis assigned CDR3 sequences along with most-parsimonious VDJ recombination scenarios. A later analysis defined each TCR beta chain by its CDR3 amino acid sequence plus V-gene family, and excluded reads lacking a unique V-gene family. In a later analysis, a few hundred highly shared, low-generation-probability nucleotide sequences were removed to address suspected cross-contamination and a sequencing artifact. A later analysis calculated a clonal expansion index for each public chain from normalized within-repertoire ranks of inferred template counts. In a later analysis, generation probabilities were computed with a VDJ recombination model fitted to out-of-frame rearrangements, and the resulting probabilities were checked against IGoR. A later analysis scored TCR-TCR, TCR-HLA and TCR-CMV co-occurrence with hypergeometric tests, applying a repertoire-size bias correction to TCR pairs. A later analysis estimated false discovery rates by permuting HLA or CMV assignments 20 times. In a later analysis, co-occurring TCRs were grouped using DBSCAN, and TCRdist sequence similarity was added for clustering within HLA-allele-positive subsets. Repertoires with fewer than 30,000 or more than 120,000 public chains, plus five repertoires with anomalous nucleotide sharing, were excluded from co-occurrence clustering. TCRdb took this table from immuneACCESS and kept in-frame rearrangements with V and J called. Such tables lack part of the clones; where checked against another copy, unresolved V genes explain under half of the gap, and the rest is unexplained. V and J calls and clone size are as listed in that table; D and trimming were resolved from the DNA. The sample records roughly 190,000 clones, around 83% of which are singletons. 1.5% to 2% of the sample lies in the top ten.

The cohort consisted of 650 to 850 healthy bone marrow donors. At the time of sampling, all cohort members were nominally healthy, though unrecorded immune exposures were likely present. The donor was CMV seropositive and was included in the group of about 290 seropositive cohort members. Each donor provided a peripheral blood sample, and peripheral blood mononuclear cells were used for TCR beta sequencing. Genomic DNA extraction from the blood cell samples was performed with the Qiagen DNeasy Blood Extraction Kit. Notes on this clone: What this receptor recognizes is not known. It has no much larger one-base neighbor in the sample; base qualities were not kept.

The chain is made from TRBV18 and TRBJ2-7; 11 bases in the middle match TRBD1. Sequencing was done on a sample of PBMCs. The TCR comes from a man aged 35-49 years in good health and CMV-seropositive. The bases are TGTGCCAGCTCACCGGGACAGGGGGATTACGAGCAGTACTTC. The encoded protein is CASSPGQGDYEQYF.